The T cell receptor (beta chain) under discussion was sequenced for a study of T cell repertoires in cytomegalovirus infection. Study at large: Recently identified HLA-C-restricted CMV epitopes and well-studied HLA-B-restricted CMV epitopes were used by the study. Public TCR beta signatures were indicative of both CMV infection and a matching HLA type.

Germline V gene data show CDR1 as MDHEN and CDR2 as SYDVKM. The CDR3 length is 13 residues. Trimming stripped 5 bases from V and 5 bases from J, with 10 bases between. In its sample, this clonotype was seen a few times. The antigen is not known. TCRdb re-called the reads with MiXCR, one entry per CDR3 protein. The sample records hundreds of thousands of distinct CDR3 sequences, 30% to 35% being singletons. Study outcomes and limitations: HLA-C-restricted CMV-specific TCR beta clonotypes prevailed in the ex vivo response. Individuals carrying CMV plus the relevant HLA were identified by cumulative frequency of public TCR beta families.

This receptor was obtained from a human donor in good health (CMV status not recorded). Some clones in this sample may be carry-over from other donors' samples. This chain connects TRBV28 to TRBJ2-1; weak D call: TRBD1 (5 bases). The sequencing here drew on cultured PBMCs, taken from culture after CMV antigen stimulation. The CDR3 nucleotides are TGTGCCAGCAGTGACGACAGTAACAATGAGCAGTTCTTC. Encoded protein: CASSDDSNNEQFF. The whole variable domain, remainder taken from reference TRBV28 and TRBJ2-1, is DVKVTQSSRYLVKRTGEKVFLECVQDMDHENMFWYRQDPGLGLRLIYFSYDVKMKEKGDIPEGYSVSREKKERFSLILESASTNQTSMYLCASSDDSNNEQFFGPGTRLTVL.